This note documents a single T cell receptor beta chain sequence. Its target is unknown. The data originate from a study of shared clonotypes between healthy human individuals. Study context: Donors had three CD4 naive, three CD4 memory, two CD8 naive and one CD8 memory plate apiece. Study results and limitations: Sharing across four donors was highest in naive CD4 (roughly 5%) and lowest in memory CD8 (roughly 0.4%).

Clones were read by immunoSEQ multiplex PCR, and TCRdb kept only the in-frame ones, dropping some. This sample carries about 2 million clones, approximately 95% of them seen once, and the ten largest clones take 0.13%. The sequence was obtained from a man aged 18 to 35 in good health. Sequencing was done on a sample of naive CD4+ T cells sorted from blood. The sample's subset: CD45RA+ positively selected.

The CDR3 here is CASSGRDRANQPQHF. In nucleotides, the CDR3 is TGTGCCAGCAGTGGTCGGGACAGAGCCAATCAGCCCCAGCATTTT. The chain joins TRBV6-4 to TRBJ1-5; 7 bases agree with TRBD1. J gave up 3 bases and V 4 bases, and 6 bases lay outside the gene matches. The germline CDR1 and CDR2 sequences are MRHNA and SNTAGT. The CDR3 has 15 residues.